The T cell receptor beta chain under discussion was sequenced for a study of OX40 agonist ivuxolimab in advanced cancers. Context from the whole study: The costimulatory receptor OX40 (CD134) was targeted by ivuxolimab, a fully human IgG2 agonistic monoclonal antibody. Intravenous ivuxolimab was administered to patients every 2 weeks at six dose levels: 0.01, 0.1, 0.3, 1.5, 3 and 10 mg/kg. Of the roughly 54 patients in dose escalation, approximately 20 had hepatocellular carcinoma, roughly 15 had melanoma, 9 had renal cell carcinoma and 9 had head and neck cancer. A male proportion of 75% to 85% and a mean age of approximately 62 years, ranging from 23 to 79, were recorded for the dose-escalation cohort. Patients were allowed to have had prior anti-PD-1, anti-PD-L1 or anti-CTLA-4 therapy, and 30% to 40% of the dose-escalation patients had previously received checkpoint inhibitors. Partial responses were achieved by three dose-escalation patients, of whom one had hepatocellular carcinoma and two had cutaneous melanoma. The purpose of peripheral TCRbeta sequencing was to test whether ivuxolimab changed TCR sequence diversity and led to clonal T-cell expansion. The paper covers the monotherapy dose-escalation part of the phase I ivuxolimab trial, which included N of about 51 patients. Broader findings and caveats from the paper: Low levels of normalized T-cell clonal expansion were also seen in some patients who did not respond. In partial responders in the 0.1-3.0 mg/kg groups, normalized peripheral clonal expansion was found to be among the lowest, especially among CD8+ T cells. After ivuxolimab, CD8+ T cells had more expanded clones than CD4+ T cells on average. The antigen specificity of the clonally expanded peripheral T cells was not determined. At doses of 0.1 to 3.0 mg/kg, clonal expansion of both CD4+ and CD8+ T cells in blood was seen between baseline and week 6.

The trial excluded patients who had a history of autoimmune disease or were on systemic immunosuppression. Peripheral blood for TCR sequencing was collected from all dose cohorts at baseline, on cycle 4 day 1, and on cycle 7 day 1. The samples were taken from a phase I, first-in-human, multicenter, open-label dose-escalation trial of ivuxolimab. The trial enrolled adults with locally advanced or metastatic head and neck squamous cell, hepatocellular, melanoma or renal cell carcinoma. Before TCR sequencing, CD4+ and CD8+ T cells were separately sorted from peripheral blood. CDR1 SNHLY and CDR2 FYNNEI were looked up in the germline V gene. The CDR3 sequence holds 16 residues, the cysteine and phenylalanine included. CDR3 DNA is the only sequence kept; it has 48 bases, read in frame from the first base. Cut back by 0 bases and 6 bases, the V and J ends lie 15 bases apart. Genomic DNA was extracted from sorted cells for sequencing of the TCRbeta CDR3 region. TCRbeta CDR3 regions were sequenced using the immunoSEQ Assay. TCRdb mirrors the immuneACCESS table, restricted to in-frame sequences. Some clones are absent from its copies; in checked studies, under half trace to an unresolved V gene, and the reason for the others is unknown. The sample table records fewer than 85,000 clones; 80% to 95% of these occur just once. Roughly 10% of the sample is held by the ten biggest clonotypes.

Concerning this clone itself: Its recognized antigen is unknown. Base qualities are not at hand, and no much larger clone is one base apart.

The chain is made from TRBV2 and TRBJ1-5; a weak D assignment points to TRBD1 (6 bases agree). This receptor was obtained from an adult with an advanced solid tumor such as melanoma, head and neck, liver or kidney cancer. This specimen consisted of CD4+ or CD8+ T cells sorted from blood, obtained in a trial of the OX40 agonist ivuxolimab. The nucleotide sequence is given as TGTGCCAGCAGTGAAGCGACCCGGGGGCGCGTTCAGCCCCAGCATTTT. It is translated as CASSEATRGRVQPQHF.